Below, 29 T cell receptor beta chains from the same sample are listed, as sequenced in a study of T-cell memory formation after mild COVID-19. MiXCR, run by TCRdb on the 5' RACE reads, gives a single entry per CDR3 protein. The table lists about 500,000 distinct CDR3 sequences, about a fifth of them singletons, with around an eighth in the top ten. The sequenced sample was PBMCs or a T cell subset sorted from them (not recorded which). The receptor source for this set is an adult woman who had mild COVID-19 (a few samples of this study predate the infection). Cell type and time point are not known.

This clonotype has at least ten counts. The chain has TRBV24-1 and TRBJ1-3; TRBD1 matches at 10 bases. This CDR3 comprises 15 residues. The V gene's germline CDR1 is KGHDR and CDR2 SFDVKD. With V trimmed by 5 bases and J by 3 bases, 3 bases remained unmatched. The CDR3 bases are TGTGCCACCAGTGCCGGGACAGGGGATGGAAACACCATATATTTT. This codes for CATSAGTGDGNTIYF.

The rearrangement links TRBV19 to TRBJ1-1, with D perhaps matching TRBD1 (5 bases). This CDR3 region has 14 residues. The ends were cut back, 3 bases at V and 4 bases at J, with 12 bases in the middle. Germline CDR1 reads LNHDA; CDR2 reads SQIVND (reference sequence). The CDR3: CASSIISQGTEAFF. The CDR3 bases are TGTGCCAGTAGTATTATTTCCCAGGGCACTGAAGCTTTCTTT.

This clonotype has a handful of counts. The J gene is TRBJ1-2, the V gene TRBV6-5; 10 bases line up with TRBD1. Per germline, CDR1 MNHEY and CDR2 SVGAGI. The CDR3 loop spans 14 amino acids. J gave up 5 bases and V 6 bases, and 6 bases lay outside the gene matches. CDR3 sequence (DNA): TGTGCCAGCAGGCCCGGGACAGGGGTATATGGCTACACCTTC. Its translation: CASRPGTGVYGYTF.

This clonotype came up a few times. The chain combines TRBV2 with TRBJ2-3; D gene ambiguous. CDR3 length equals 14 residues. V was trimmed by 3 bases and J by 4 bases, leaving 11 bases between them. CDR1 SNHLY and CDR2 FYNNEI come from the germline V gene. In DNA, the CDR3 is TGTGCCAGCAGTGATCGATGGAGCTCAGATACGCAGTATTTT. As protein: CASSDRWSSDTQYF.

In its sample, this clonotype was seen a few times. The V call is TRBV2, the J call TRBJ2-5; tentative D call: TRBD2 (6 bases). Germline values: CDR1 SNHLY, CDR2 FYNNEI. The CDR3 has 13 amino acids. Trimming removed 6 bases from V and 3 bases from J, with 11 bases in between. CDR3 bases: TGTGCCAGCAGGCTACGACTAGAAGAGACCCAGTACTTC. It encodes CASRLRLEETQYF. Full variable domain (remainder filled in from reference TRBV2 and TRBJ2-5): EPEVTQTPSHQVTQMGQEVILRCVPISNHLYFYWYRQILGQKVEFLVSFYNNEISEKSEIFDDQFSVERPDGSNFTLKIRSTKLEDSAMYFCASRLRLEETQYFGPGTRLLVL.

The rearrangement joins TRBV7-9 to TRBJ2-3; no clear D. V lost 5 bases and J lost 1, with 10 bases in between. This CDR3 region has 14 residues. Per germline, CDR1 SEHNR and CDR2 FQNEAQ (reference sequence). CDR3 sequence: CASSQVSGTDTQYF. The CDR3, as DNA: TGTGCCAGCAGCCAGGTTTCGGGCACAGATACGCAGTATTTT.

V gene TRBV7-9 combines with J gene TRBJ2-5; TRBD1 matches 7 bases. The CDR3 is made up of 15 amino acids. V lost 11 bases, J lost 1 base, and 13 bases stayed unmatched. Germline lookup yields CDR1 SEHNR and CDR2 FQNEAQ (reference sequence). CDR3 loop: CAGSPGQRFQETQYF. CDR3 DNA sequence: TGTGCCGGCTCGCCGGGACAGAGATTCCAAGAGACCCAGTACTTC.

This chain links TRBV5-4 with TRBJ2-7; tentative D call: TRBD1 (5 bases). This CDR3 spans 15 amino acids. The germline CDR1 and CDR2 sequences are SGHNT and YYREEE (reference sequence). The V and J ends lost 0 bases and 2 bases respectively, with 12 bases between them. The CDR3 region is CASSLVGVGTYEQYF. The CDR3 DNA reads as TGTGCCAGCAGCTTGGTAGGGGTGGGCACCTACGAGCAGTACTTC.

The chain carries TRBV20-1 and TRBJ1-2; 9 positions agree with TRBD1. The CDR3 is 18 amino acids. Germline trimming cut 0 bases from V and 4 bases from J; bases unmatched to any gene: 15. CDR1 is DFQATT, CDR2 SNEGSKA, per germline (reference sequence). The CDR3 region is CSARELLGEDRGPYGYTF. CDR3 in DNA: TGCAGTGCTAGAGAACTCTTAGGGGAGGACAGGGGTCCCTATGGCTACACCTTC.

The chain joins TRBV27 to TRBJ2-3, with D hard to call. Trimming shortened V by 0 bases and J by 5 bases, and 6 bases separated the two germline ends. Per germline, CDR1 MNHEY and CDR2 SMNVEV (reference sequence). There are 13 residues in the CDR3. The CDR3, as DNA: TGTGCCAGCAGTTTATCGGTTCGAGATACGCAGTATTTT. This translates into CASSLSVRDTQYF.

The chain employs TRBV11-1 and TRBJ2-5, with D perhaps matching TRBD1 or TRBD2 (5 bases each). The CDR3 is made up of 15 amino acids. CDR1 is SGHAT and CDR2 is FQDESV in the germline V gene (reference sequence). The ends were cut back, 5 bases at V and 2 bases at J, with 15 bases in the middle. CDR3 DNA: TGTGCCAGCAGCCACCGGGACGACGTACAAGAGACCCAGTACTTC. It codes for CASSHRDDVQETQYF.

This clonotype showed up just a few times. The gene calls are TRBV10-3 and TRBJ2-3; 7 positions agree with TRBD2. Per the germline V gene, CDR1 is ENHRY and CDR2 is SYGVKD. The CDR3 sequence is 14 residues long. The junction had 8 bases not matched to a gene; V was cut back by 10 bases and J by 1 base. The CDR3 DNA is TGTGCCACCAAAAACAGCGGGGGCACAGATACGCAGTATTTT. Translating gives CATKNSGGTDTQYF.

This clonotype was seen more than once but under ten times. This chain links TRBV6-1 with TRBJ2-5; no definite D call. Per germline, CDR1 MNHNS and CDR2 SASEGT. Trimming stripped 2 bases from V and 2 bases from J, with 9 bases between. This CDR3 is 14 amino acids long. CDR3 coding DNA: TGTGCCAGCAGTGAAATGGATTCACAAGAGACCCAGTACTTC. It translates to CASSEMDSQETQYF.

This clonotype has just a few counts. The CDR3 protein is CAWSRGPGASYEQYF. The CDR3 DNA sequence: TGTGCCTGGAGTCGGGGCCCGGGGGCATCGTACGAGCAGTACTTC. V gene TRBV30 combines with J gene TRBJ2-7; D possibly uses TRBD1 or TRBD2 (6 bases each). The germline CDR1 and CDR2 sequences are GTSNPN and SVGIG (reference sequence). There are 15 residues in the CDR3. The ends were cut back, 2 bases at V and 4 bases at J, with 18 bases in the middle.

This clonotype has only a few counts. This chain connects TRBV5-6 to TRBJ2-2; possibly TRBD1 or TRBD2 for D (5 bases each). The germline gives CDR1 SGHDT, CDR2 YYEEEE. There are 16 residues in the CDR3. Deletions cut 3 bases from V and 0 bases from J, with 12 bases between. The CDR3 region has the DNA TGTGCCAGCAGCTGGGGACCGGACGCGAACACCGGGGAGCTGTTTTTT. Residues: CASSWGPDANTGELFF.

This clonotype occurred a few times. The chain has TRBV4-3 and TRBJ2-4; a possible D gene is TRBD2 (5 bases). V was cut by 2 bases and J by 8 bases, with 22 bases left in between. Per germline, CDR1 LGHNA and CDR2 YSLEER. This CDR3 is 17 amino acids long. For the CDR3, the DNA is TGCGCCAGCAGCCAAACCCTCTTGTCCCCGGCGGAGGACATTCAGTACTTC. This codes for CASSQTLLSPAEDIQYF.

The chain links TRBV4-1 to TRBJ1-1, with TRBD1 matching 8 bases. V was pared by 1 base and J by 2 bases, with 3 bases of the junction left unmatched. Germline V gene lookup returns CDR1 MGHRA and CDR2 YSYEKL. The CDR3 contains 15 residues. As DNA, the CDR3 is TGCGCCAGCAGCCAAGCGACAGGGGATAACACTGAAGCTTTCTTT. Translation gives CASSQATGDNTEAFF.

There are a few counts of this clonotype. The J gene is TRBJ1-2, the V gene TRBV24-1, with a possible D match to TRBD1 (5 bases). CDR1 is KGHDR, CDR2 SFDVKD, per germline. With 3 bases removed from V and 0 bases from J, the gap between germline ends came to 10 bases. CDR3 length: 15 amino acids. This CDR3 reads CATSDHRTTNYGYTF. The DNA of the CDR3 is TGTGCCACCAGTGATCACAGGACAACTAACTATGGCTACACCTTC.

This clonotype was seen more than once but under ten times. V is TRBV7-3 and J is TRBJ2-5; 11 bases fit TRBD1. Germline values: CDR1 SGHTA, CDR2 FQGTGA. V was clipped by 5 bases and J by 5 bases; unmatched bases: 10. The CDR3 runs to 16 residues. The CDR3 DNA reads TGTGCCAGCAGCCCCCGGGGGGACAGGGGGAGTGAGACCCAGTACTTC. Its protein is CASSPRGDRGSETQYF.

In its sample, this clonotype was seen a few times. The V gene is TRBV30, the J gene TRBJ1-2; TRBD1 matches 7 bases. The CDR3 extends over 15 amino acids. Germline CDR1 is GTSNPN and CDR2 is SVGIG (reference sequence). Trimming cost V 4 bases and J 8 bases; bases outside gene matches: 16. CDR3 in DNA: TGTGCCTGGACACCCCCCTGGGGACAGCAGGTGGGCTACACCTTC. Protein product: CAWTPPWGQQVGYTF.

CDR3 nucleotide sequence: TGTGCCAGCAGTGAACAGGGGGGTGGCAGCAATCAGCCCCAGCATTTT. This gives the protein CASSEQGGGSNQPQHF. This chain joins TRBV2 and TRBJ1-5, with TRBD1 matching over 7 bases. V shed 2 bases and J 1 base; nucleotides not matched to a gene: 5. CDR1 is SNHLY and CDR2 is FYNNEI in the germline V gene. The CDR3 totals 16 residues.

This clonotype was observed a few times. CDR3 bases: TGCGCCAGCAGCTTTTGGACTAGCGGCCAGAGCACAGATACGCAGTATTTT. Protein product: CASSFWTSGQSTDTQYF. The genes are TRBV5-1 and TRBJ2-3; 10 positions agree with TRBD2. The V gene's germline CDR1 is SGHRS and CDR2 YFSETQ. V was pared by 2 bases and J by 0 bases, with 6 bases of the junction left unmatched. The CDR3 length is 17 residues.

This clonotype was detected ten times or more. The gene calls are TRBV20-1 and TRBJ1-4, with TRBD1 as a possible D gene (6 bases). The V end was cut by 6 bases, the J end by 10 bases, with 12 bases between. CDR1 and CDR2 (germline): DFQATT, SNEGSKA (reference sequence). The length of the CDR3 is 11 residues. The DNA for the CDR3 is TGCAGTGCAACGGACAGAGGAAAACTGTTTTTT. It translates to CSATDRGKLFF.

Only a few counts were recorded for this clonotype. V and J are TRBV6-5 and TRBJ2-1; 13 positions match TRBD2. CDR3 size: 16 residues. CDR1 and CDR2 from the germline V gene are MNHEY and SVGAGI. After removal of 7 bases from V and 0 bases from J, the junction contained 3 bases not matched to a gene. The CDR3: CASTGTSGNSYNEQFF. CDR3 DNA sequence: TGTGCCAGCACCGGGACTAGCGGGAACTCCTACAATGAGCAGTTCTTC.

The J gene is TRBJ2-3, the V gene TRBV24-1, with D possibly matching TRBD1 (5 bases). The V and J ends lost 3 bases and 9 bases respectively, with 9 bases between them. Germline assignment: CDR1 KGHDR and CDR2 SFDVKD. The CDR3 runs to 12 residues. CDR3 in DNA: TGTGCCACCAGTGATCACAGGAGAACGCAGTATTTT. Protein sequence: CATSDHRRTQYF.

This rearrangement joins TRBV20-1 to TRBJ1-1; D gene ambiguous. The length of the CDR3 is 14 residues. Trimming stripped 6 bases from V and 3 bases from J, with 17 bases between. Per the germline V gene, CDR1 is DFQATT and CDR2 is SNEGSKA (reference sequence). CDR3 loop: CSAVKGRRDTEAFF. The CDR3 DNA is TGCAGTGCGGTTAAGGGCCGAAGAGACACTGAAGCTTTCTTT.

This clonotype was recorded a few times. The V and J genes are TRBV7-6 and TRBJ2-7; 8 nucleotides align to TRBD1. The CDR3 has 16 amino acids. V shed 5 bases, J shed 2 bases, and the junction held 11 bases outside the gene matches. Per germline, CDR1 SGHVS and CDR2 FNYEAQ. The CDR3: CASSPPGDRGTYEQYF. Here the CDR3 DNA reads TGTGCCAGCAGCCCTCCCGGCGACAGGGGCACCTACGAGCAGTACTTC. Drawing the rest from reference TRBV7-6 and TRBJ2-7, the complete variable domain is GAGVSQSPRYKVTKRGQDVALRCDPISGHVSLYWYRQALGQGPEFLTYFNYEAQQDKSGLPNDRFSAERPEGSISTLTIQRTEQRDSAMYRCASSPPGDRGTYEQYFGPGTRLTVT.

This clonotype was detected only a few times. V and J are TRBV21-1 and TRBJ2-3; the table's D call TRBD1 went unverified against the DNA. TRBV21-1 is an annotated pseudogene. This CDR3 spans 17 amino acids. Here the CDR3 reads CASSKKGRMASTDTQYF. Written as DNA, the CDR3 is TGTGCCAGCAGCAAAAAGGGGCGTATGGCTAGCACAGATACGCAGTATTTT.

A few counts support this clonotype. DNA for the CDR3: TGTGCCAGCAGCTTAGAACTCCTGCTGGACGAGCAGTACTTC. Its translation is CASSLELLLDEQYF. This chain joins TRBV7-2 and TRBJ2-7, with D unresolved. Trimming took 1 base from V and 5 from J, leaving 12 bases between them. CDR3 size: 14 residues. Germline assignment: CDR1 SGHTA and CDR2 FQGNSA.